These T cell receptor beta chains were read from a single sample in a study of shared T cell receptors in the human thymus. Some clones are missing from TCRdb's copy, which holds only in-frame ones; the method was immunoSEQ multiplex PCR. The sample contains roughly 500,000 clones, about four fifths of which appear only once. This sample also appeared in a second study, on human thymus T cells.

Input material: thymocytes. The receptors come from a boy younger than two with a congenital heart defect. Both conserved end residues are part of each CDR3. D genes are given only for firm matches. Not every row has a clone size; where given, it reads once, few, many or a size class.

j_gene: TRBJ2-1
d_gene: TRBD2
v_gene: TRBV7-9
abundance: -
len: 16
CDR3aa: CASSLALGLEDDEQFF
CDR3nt: TGTGCCAGCAGCTTAGCGCTGGGACTAGAAGACGATGAGCAGTTCTTC

j_gene: TRBJ2-3
d_gene: TRBD2
v_gene: TRBV15
abundance: -
len: 15
CDR3aa: CATSREAGGTDTQYF
CDR3nt: TGTGCCACCAGCAGAGAAGCGGGAGGTACAGATACGCAGTATTTT

j_gene: TRBJ2-5
d_gene: TRBD2
v_gene: TRBV30
abundance: -
len: 19
CDR3aa: CAWSIPRLAGVGVKETQYF
CDR3nt: TGTGCCTGGAGTATCCCTAGGCTAGCGGGAGTGGGGGTGAAAGAGACCCAGTACTTC

j_gene: TRBJ2-7
d_gene: TRBD1
v_gene: TRBV28
abundance: -
len: 16
CDR3aa: CASSLPGQGMTYEQYF
CDR3nt: TGTGCCAGCAGTCTACCTGGACAGGGGATGACCTACGAGCAGTACTTC

j_gene: TRBJ2-1
d_gene: TRBD2
v_gene: TRBV19
abundance: -
len: 15
CDR3aa: CAIKEDSGRLDEQFF
CDR3nt: TGTGCCATCAAAGAGGATAGCGGGAGACTCGATGAGCAGTTCTTC

j_gene: TRBJ2-7
d_gene: TRBD2
v_gene: TRBV5-6
abundance: few
len: 18
CDR3aa: CASSLGDSGRPDRYEQYF
CDR3nt: TGTGCCAGCAGCTTGGGGGATAGCGGGAGGCCTGACCGCTACGAGCAGTACTTC

j_gene: TRBJ2-3
d_gene: TRBD2
v_gene: TRBV27
abundance: -
len: 16
CDR3aa: CASSSGLAGVADTQYF
CDR3nt: TGTGCCAGCAGTTCAGGACTAGCGGGAGTGGCAGATACGCAGTATTTT

j_gene: TRBJ2-1
d_gene: -
v_gene: TRBV4-3
abundance: once
len: 14
CDR3aa: CASSQDGQLNEQFF
CDR3nt: TGCGCCAGCAGCCAAGATGGGCAGCTCAATGAGCAGTTCTTC

j_gene: TRBJ2-1
d_gene: TRBD2
v_gene: TRBV9
abundance: -
len: 16
CDR3aa: CASSGDTSGSFNEQFF
CDR3nt: TGTGCCAGCAGCGGCGATACTAGCGGGAGTTTCAATGAGCAGTTCTTC

j_gene: TRBJ2-1
d_gene: TRBD2
v_gene: TRBV11-2
abundance: -
len: 19
CDR3aa: CASRRWPNTRTSSRTEQFF
CDR3nt: TGTGCCAGCAGGAGGTGGCCCAACACCCGGACTAGTTCCAGGACTGAGCAGTTCTTC

j_gene: TRBJ2-3
d_gene: -
v_gene: TRBV27
abundance: -
len: 19
CDR3aa: CASTSDRDPGSFSTDTQYF
CDR3nt: TGTGCCAGCACCTCCGACCGGGATCCCGGCTCCTTTAGCACAGATACGCAGTATTTT

j_gene: TRBJ1-5
d_gene: -
v_gene: TRBV27
abundance: -
len: 16
CDR3aa: CASGLLPGHGDQPQHF
CDR3nt: TGTGCCAGCGGCCTATTACCGGGACACGGGGATCAGCCCCAGCATTTT

j_gene: TRBJ2-7
d_gene: -
v_gene: TRBV5-1
abundance: once
len: 13
CDR3aa: CASSRGTSYEQYF
CDR3nt: TGCGCCAGCTCGCGGGGCACCTCCTACGAGCAGTACTTC

j_gene: TRBJ2-7
d_gene: TRBD1
v_gene: TRBV15
abundance: once
len: 15
CDR3aa: CATSRDKDRVYEQYF
CDR3nt: TGTGCCACCAGCAGAGATAAAGACAGGGTCTACGAGCAGTACTTC

j_gene: TRBJ1-1
d_gene: -
v_gene: TRBV11-2
abundance: -
len: 12
CDR3aa: CASSLIYTEAFF
CDR3nt: TGTGCCAGCAGCTTAATCTACACTGAAGCTTTCTTT

j_gene: TRBJ2-1
d_gene: TRBD1
v_gene: TRBV7-9
abundance: -
len: 17
CDR3aa: CASSFGTGPRSYNEQFF
CDR3nt: TGTGCCAGCAGCTTTGGGACAGGGCCCCGATCCTACAATGAGCAGTTCTTC

j_gene: TRBJ2-1
d_gene: -
v_gene: TRBV21-1
abundance: -
len: 17
CDR3aa: CASSRRTGEYSYNEQFF
CDR3nt: TGTGCCAGCAGCAGACGGACAGGGGAATACTCCTACAATGAGCAGTTCTTC

j_gene: TRBJ2-7
d_gene: TRBD1
v_gene: TRBV4-2
abundance: -
len: 12
CDR3aa: CASSQGKGAQYF
CDR3nt: TGTGCCAGCAGCCAGGGGAAGGGGGCGCAGTACTTC

j_gene: TRBJ1-1
d_gene: TRBD1
v_gene: TRBV28
abundance: -
len: 15
CDR3aa: CASSLNAGGLPEAFF
CDR3nt: TGTGCCAGCAGTTTAAACGCAGGGGGCCTCCCTGAAGCTTTCTTT

j_gene: TRBJ2-1
d_gene: TRBD1
v_gene: TRBV29-1
abundance: -
len: 13
CDR3aa: CSAGQGYYNEQFF
CDR3nt: TGCAGCGCGGGACAGGGATACTACAATGAGCAGTTCTTC

j_gene: TRBJ2-7
d_gene: -
v_gene: TRBV4-1
abundance: -
len: 17
CDR3aa: CASSQDLGQTIPYEQYF
CDR3nt: TGCGCCAGCAGCCAAGATCTTGGACAGACGATTCCCTACGAGCAGTACTTC

j_gene: TRBJ2-1
d_gene: TRBD2
v_gene: TRBV18
abundance: few
len: 16
CDR3aa: CASSPGLAEIYNEQFF
CDR3nt: TGTGCCAGCTCCCCCGGGCTAGCGGAAATTTACAATGAGCAGTTCTTC

j_gene: TRBJ2-3
d_gene: TRBD2
v_gene: TRBV4-1
abundance: -
len: 15
CDR3aa: CASSPGLAGEDTQYF
CDR3nt: TGCGCCAGCAGCCCCGGACTAGCGGGAGAAGATACGCAGTATTTT

j_gene: TRBJ1-1
d_gene: TRBD1
v_gene: TRBV28
abundance: once
len: 17
CDR3aa: CASRKLGQGLMNTEAFF
CDR3nt: TGTGCCAGCAGAAAACTGGGACAGGGGCTCATGAACACTGAAGCTTTCTTT

j_gene: TRBJ2-7
d_gene: -
v_gene: TRBV11-2
abundance: -
len: 11
CDR3aa: CASSPREEQYF
CDR3nt: TGTGCCAGCAGCCCTCGGGAGGAGCAGTACTTC

j_gene: TRBJ2-7
d_gene: TRBD2
v_gene: TRBV4-2
abundance: -
len: 15
CDR3aa: CASSHTGTKHREQYF
CDR3nt: TGTGCCAGCAGCCACACCGGGACTAAGCACCGCGAGCAGTACTTC

j_gene: TRBJ1-2
d_gene: TRBD1
v_gene: TRBV7-3
abundance: -
len: 13
CDR3aa: CASGGAGGSGYTF
CDR3nt: TGTGCCAGCGGGGGGGCAGGGGGCAGCGGCTACACCTTC

j_gene: TRBJ2-3
d_gene: -
v_gene: TRBV27
abundance: -
len: 16
CDR3aa: CASSSMAQPNTDTQYF
CDR3nt: TGTGCCAGCAGTTCCATGGCACAGCCGAACACAGATACGCAGTATTTT

j_gene: TRBJ1-5
d_gene: TRBD1
v_gene: TRBV10-1
abundance: -
len: 14
CDR3aa: CASIGTARNQPQHF
CDR3nt: TGCGCCAGCATTGGGACAGCCCGTAATCAGCCCCAGCATTTT

j_gene: TRBJ2-1
d_gene: TRBD1
v_gene: TRBV19
abundance: few
len: 13
CDR3aa: CASSPQGRNEQFF
CDR3nt: TGTGCCAGTAGCCCACAGGGGCGGAATGAGCAGTTCTTC

j_gene: TRBJ1-1
d_gene: -
v_gene: TRBV7-8
abundance: -
len: 15
CDR3aa: CASSSANREYTEAFF
CDR3nt: TGTGCCAGCAGCTCCGCGAACAGAGAATACACTGAAGCTTTCTTT

j_gene: TRBJ1-5
d_gene: -
v_gene: TRBV12-5
abundance: -
len: 15
CDR3aa: CASAPSRGSNQPQHF
CDR3nt: TGTGCTAGTGCCCCGTCCAGGGGCAGCAATCAGCCCCAGCATTTT

j_gene: TRBJ2-7
d_gene: TRBD2
v_gene: TRBV19
abundance: once
len: 20
CDR3aa: CASSIRLAGDSPTPRGEQYF
CDR3nt: TGTGCCAGTAGTATTAGACTAGCGGGAGATTCTCCCACCCCACGCGGTGAGCAGTACTTC

j_gene: TRBJ1-2
d_gene: TRBD1
v_gene: TRBV4-2
abundance: -
len: 18
CDR3aa: CASSQVLGQERPIYGYTF
CDR3nt: TGTGCCAGCAGCCAAGTATTGGGACAGGAGAGGCCTATCTATGGCTACACCTTC

j_gene: TRBJ2-3
d_gene: TRBD1
v_gene: TRBV6-1
abundance: few
len: 17
CDR3aa: CASSEVLPGQGRDTQYF
CDR3nt: TGTGCCAGCAGTGAAGTACTACCGGGACAGGGGAGGGATACGCAGTATTTT

j_gene: TRBJ1-6
d_gene: TRBD1
v_gene: TRBV30
abundance: -
len: 15
CDR3aa: CAWSAGQGGNSPLHF
CDR3nt: TGTGCCTGGAGTGCTGGACAGGGCGGTAATTCACCCCTCCACTTT

j_gene: TRBJ2-7
d_gene: TRBD2
v_gene: TRBV27
abundance: once
len: 18
CDR3aa: CASSSRRTSGGRAHEQYF
CDR3nt: TGTGCCAGCAGTTCACGGCGGACTTCTGGCGGGAGGGCGCACGAGCAGTACTTC

j_gene: TRBJ2-1
d_gene: -
v_gene: TRBV28
abundance: -
len: 12
CDR3aa: CASTISAVEQFF
CDR3nt: TGTGCCAGCACCATCAGTGCGGTTGAGCAGTTCTTC

j_gene: TRBJ2-5
d_gene: TRBD2
v_gene: TRBV4-2
abundance: -
len: 18
CDR3aa: CASSPRRTSGRWGETQYF
CDR3nt: TGTGCCAGCAGCCCGAGGAGGACTAGCGGGAGGTGGGGAGAGACCCAGTACTTC

j_gene: TRBJ1-1
d_gene: TRBD1
v_gene: TRBV19
abundance: -
len: 14
CDR3aa: CASLPGQRNTEAFF
CDR3nt: TGTGCCAGTCTTCCGGGACAGAGGAACACTGAAGCTTTCTTT

j_gene: TRBJ2-7
d_gene: TRBD1
v_gene: TRBV7-2
abundance: -
len: 16
CDR3aa: CASSLALWDSWYEQYF
CDR3nt: TGTGCCAGCAGCTTAGCGCTCTGGGACAGTTGGTACGAGCAGTACTTC

j_gene: TRBJ2-1
d_gene: TRBD1
v_gene: TRBV28
abundance: -
len: 12
CDR3aa: CASRGTGDEQFF
CDR3nt: TGTGCCAGCAGGGGGACAGGGGACGAGCAGTTCTTC

j_gene: TRBJ2-3
d_gene: TRBD2
v_gene: TRBV5-1
abundance: -
len: 18
CDR3aa: CASSFRLAGGPGTDTQYF
CDR3nt: TGCGCCAGCAGCTTCAGGCTAGCGGGAGGGCCGGGGACAGATACGCAGTATTTT

j_gene: TRBJ2-2
d_gene: -
v_gene: TRBV27
abundance: -
len: 16
CDR3aa: CASTNPGGQNTGELFF
CDR3nt: TGTGCCAGCACCAATCCGGGCGGGCAGAACACCGGGGAGCTGTTTTTT

j_gene: TRBJ1-1
d_gene: -
v_gene: TRBV19
abundance: -
len: 17
CDR3aa: CASSSRAGGPWNTEAFF
CDR3nt: TGTGCCAGTAGCTCCCGGGCGGGTGGCCCGTGGAACACTGAAGCTTTCTTT

j_gene: TRBJ2-3
d_gene: -
v_gene: TRBV5-4
abundance: -
len: 13
CDR3aa: CASSLTSPDTQYF
CDR3nt: TGTGCCAGCAGCTTGACTAGTCCAGATACGCAGTATTTT

j_gene: TRBJ1-5
d_gene: -
v_gene: TRBV27
abundance: -
len: 13
CDR3aa: CASSGGGVQPQHF
CDR3nt: TGTGCCAGCAGTGGCGGGGGCGTTCAGCCCCAGCATTTT

j_gene: TRBJ2-7
d_gene: TRBD2
v_gene: TRBV29-1
abundance: -
len: 14
CDR3aa: CSVEIREGWDEQYF
CDR3nt: TGCAGCGTTGAAATTCGGGAGGGTTGGGATGAGCAGTACTTC

j_gene: TRBJ2-1
d_gene: -
v_gene: TRBV14
abundance: -
len: 16
CDR3aa: CASSSMCAGRYNEQFF
CDR3nt: TGTGCCAGCAGCTCCATGTGTGCGGGACGCTACAATGAGCAGTTCTTC

j_gene: TRBJ2-1
d_gene: TRBD1
v_gene: TRBV7-9
abundance: -
len: 16
CDR3aa: CASSLGGQGRYNEQFF
CDR3nt: TGTGCCAGCAGCTTAGGGGGACAGGGACGGTACAATGAGCAGTTCTTC

j_gene: TRBJ2-7
d_gene: -
v_gene: TRBV9
abundance: -
len: 14
CDR3aa: CASSVGRVPYEQYF
CDR3nt: TGTGCCAGCAGCGTAGGTCGTGTCCCCTACGAGCAGTACTTC

j_gene: TRBJ2-1
d_gene: -
v_gene: TRBV29-1
abundance: -
len: 13
CDR3aa: CSVDIQGYNEQFF
CDR3nt: TGCAGCGTTGATATCCAGGGATACAATGAGCAGTTCTTC

j_gene: TRBJ1-3
d_gene: -
v_gene: TRBV6-5
abundance: -
len: 16
CDR3aa: CASSYDPKDTGNTIYF
CDR3nt: TGTGCCAGCAGTTACGACCCGAAGGACACTGGAAACACCATATATTTT

j_gene: TRBJ2-7
d_gene: TRBD2
v_gene: TRBV4-3
abundance: -
len: 13
CDR3aa: CASSRAGEREQYF
CDR3nt: TGCGCCAGCAGCCGAGCGGGAGAGAGAGAGCAGTACTTC

j_gene: TRBJ1-5
d_gene: -
v_gene: TRBV6-1
abundance: -
len: 15
CDR3aa: CASSGFPQGRQPQHF
CDR3nt: TGTGCCAGCAGCGGGTTCCCGCAGGGCAGGCAGCCCCAGCATTTT